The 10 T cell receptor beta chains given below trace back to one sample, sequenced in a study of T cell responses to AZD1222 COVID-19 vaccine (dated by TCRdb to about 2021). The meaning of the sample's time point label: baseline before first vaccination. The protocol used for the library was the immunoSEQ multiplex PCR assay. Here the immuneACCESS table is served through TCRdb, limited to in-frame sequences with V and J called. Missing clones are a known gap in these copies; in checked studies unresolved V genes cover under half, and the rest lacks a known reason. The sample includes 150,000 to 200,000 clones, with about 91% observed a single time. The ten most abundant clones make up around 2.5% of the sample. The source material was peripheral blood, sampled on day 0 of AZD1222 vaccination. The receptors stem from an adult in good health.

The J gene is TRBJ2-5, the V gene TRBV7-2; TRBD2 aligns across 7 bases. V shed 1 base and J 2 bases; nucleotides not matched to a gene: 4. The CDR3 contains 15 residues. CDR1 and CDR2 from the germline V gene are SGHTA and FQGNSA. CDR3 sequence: CASSLVAGEQETQYF. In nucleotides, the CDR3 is TGTGCCAGCAGCTTAGTGGCGGGGGAACAAGAGACCCAGTACTTC.

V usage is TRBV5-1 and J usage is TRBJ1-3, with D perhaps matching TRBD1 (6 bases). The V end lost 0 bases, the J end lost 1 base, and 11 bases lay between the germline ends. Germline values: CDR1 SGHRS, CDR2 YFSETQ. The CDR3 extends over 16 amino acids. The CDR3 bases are TGCGCCAGCAGCTTGGGGGGTACAGGGTCTGGAAACACCATATATTTT. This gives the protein CASSLGGTGSGNTIYF.

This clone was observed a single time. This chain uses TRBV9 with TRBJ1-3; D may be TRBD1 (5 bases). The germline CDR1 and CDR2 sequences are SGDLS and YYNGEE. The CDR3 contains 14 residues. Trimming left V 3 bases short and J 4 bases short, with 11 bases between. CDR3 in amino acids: CASSGGGNGNTIYF. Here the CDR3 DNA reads TGTGCCAGCAGCGGTGGGGGAAACGGAAACACCATATATTTT.

CDR3 bases: TGTGCCAGCAGCCAAGATTTGGGGGACCAATGGTATTTT. Translating it yields CASSQDLGDQWYF. This sequence joins TRBV14 and TRBJ2-3, with D perhaps assigned TRBD1 or TRBD2 (5 bases each). Trimming removed 0 bases at V and 14 bases at J, with 15 bases between. Looked up from germline, CDR1 is SGHDN and CDR2 is FVKESK. The CDR3 length is 13 residues.

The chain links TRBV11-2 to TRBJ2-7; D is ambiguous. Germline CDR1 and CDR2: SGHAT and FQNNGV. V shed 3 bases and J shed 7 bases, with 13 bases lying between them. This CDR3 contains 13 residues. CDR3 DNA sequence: TGTGCCAGCAGCTTGGACCGAAGACGGGAGCAGTACTTC. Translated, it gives CASSLDRRREQYF. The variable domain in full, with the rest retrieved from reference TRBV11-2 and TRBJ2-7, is EAGVAQSPRYKIIEKRQSVAFWCNPISGHATLYWYQQILGQGPKLLIQFQNNGVVDDSQLPKDRFSAERLKGVDSTLKIQPAKLEDSAVYLCASSLDRRREQYFGPGTRLTVT.

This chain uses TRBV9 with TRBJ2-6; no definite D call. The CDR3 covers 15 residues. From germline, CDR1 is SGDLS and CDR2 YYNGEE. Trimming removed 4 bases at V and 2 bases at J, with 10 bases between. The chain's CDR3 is CASSPVGTGANVLTF. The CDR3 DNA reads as TGTGCCAGCAGCCCCGTGGGGACTGGGGCCAACGTCCTGACTTTC.

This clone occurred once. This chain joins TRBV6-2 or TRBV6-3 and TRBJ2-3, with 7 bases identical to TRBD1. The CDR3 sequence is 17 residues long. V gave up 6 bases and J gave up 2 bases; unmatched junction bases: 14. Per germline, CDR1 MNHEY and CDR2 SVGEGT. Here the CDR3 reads CASSPPVTGVSTDTQYF. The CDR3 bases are TGTGCCAGCAGCCCTCCGGTTACAGGGGTCTCCACAGATACGCAGTATTTT.

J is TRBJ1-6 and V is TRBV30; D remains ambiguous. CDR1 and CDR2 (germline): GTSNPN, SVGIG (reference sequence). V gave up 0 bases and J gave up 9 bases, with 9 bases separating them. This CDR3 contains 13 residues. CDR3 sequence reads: CAWSVLGSSPLHF. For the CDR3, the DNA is TGTGCCTGGAGTGTCTTAGGTAGTTCACCCCTCCACTTT.

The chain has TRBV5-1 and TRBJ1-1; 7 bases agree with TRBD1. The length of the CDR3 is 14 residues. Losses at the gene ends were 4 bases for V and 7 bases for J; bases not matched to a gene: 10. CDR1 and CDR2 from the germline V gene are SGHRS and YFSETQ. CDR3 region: CASSMFPGQIEAFF. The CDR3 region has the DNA TGCGCCAGCAGCATGTTTCCGGGACAGATTGAAGCTTTCTTT.

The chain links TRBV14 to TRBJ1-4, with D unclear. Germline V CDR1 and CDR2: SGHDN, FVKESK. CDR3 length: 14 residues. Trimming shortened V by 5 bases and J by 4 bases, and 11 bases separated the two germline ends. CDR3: CASSGGVVNEKLFF. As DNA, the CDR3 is TGTGCCAGCAGCGGTGGGGTTGTTAATGAAAAACTGTTTTTT.